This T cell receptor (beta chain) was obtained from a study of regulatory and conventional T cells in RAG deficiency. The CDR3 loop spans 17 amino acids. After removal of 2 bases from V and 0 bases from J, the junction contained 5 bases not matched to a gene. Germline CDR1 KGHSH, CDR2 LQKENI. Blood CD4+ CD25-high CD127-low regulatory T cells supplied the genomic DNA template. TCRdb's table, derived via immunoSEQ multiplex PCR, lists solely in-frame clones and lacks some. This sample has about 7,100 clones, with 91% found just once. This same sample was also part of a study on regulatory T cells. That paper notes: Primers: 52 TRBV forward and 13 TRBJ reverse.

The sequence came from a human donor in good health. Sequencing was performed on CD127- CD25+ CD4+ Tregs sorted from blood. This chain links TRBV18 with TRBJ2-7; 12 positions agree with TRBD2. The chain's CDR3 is CASSPRLAGEDSYEQYF. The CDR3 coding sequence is TGTGCCAGCTCACCAAGACTAGCGGGGGAAGACTCCTACGAGCAGTACTTC.